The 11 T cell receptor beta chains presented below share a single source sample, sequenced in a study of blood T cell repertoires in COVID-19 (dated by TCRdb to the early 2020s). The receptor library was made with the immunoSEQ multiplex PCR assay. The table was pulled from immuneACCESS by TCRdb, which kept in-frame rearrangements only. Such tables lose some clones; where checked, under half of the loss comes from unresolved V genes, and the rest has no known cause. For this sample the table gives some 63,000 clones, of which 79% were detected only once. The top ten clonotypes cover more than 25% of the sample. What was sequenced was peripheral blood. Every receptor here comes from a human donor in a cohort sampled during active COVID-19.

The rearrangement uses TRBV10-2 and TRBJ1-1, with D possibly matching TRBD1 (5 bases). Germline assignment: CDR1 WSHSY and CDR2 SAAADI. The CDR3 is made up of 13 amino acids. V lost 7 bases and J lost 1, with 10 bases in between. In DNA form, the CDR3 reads TGCGCCAGCAACGCAAGGGGGAACACTGAAGCTTTCTTT. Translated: CASNARGNTEAFF.

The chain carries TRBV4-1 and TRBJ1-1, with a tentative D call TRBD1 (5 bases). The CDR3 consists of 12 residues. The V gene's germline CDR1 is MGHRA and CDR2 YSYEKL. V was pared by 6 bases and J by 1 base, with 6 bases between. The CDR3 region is CASRQANTEAFF. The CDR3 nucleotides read TGCGCCAGCAGACAGGCGAACACTGAAGCTTTCTTT.

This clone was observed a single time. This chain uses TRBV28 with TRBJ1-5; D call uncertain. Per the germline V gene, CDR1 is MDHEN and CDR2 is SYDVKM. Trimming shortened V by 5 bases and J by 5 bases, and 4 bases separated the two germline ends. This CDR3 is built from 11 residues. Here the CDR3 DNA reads TGTGCCAGCAGTGTAGATCAGCCCCAGCATTTT. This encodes CASSVDQPQHF.

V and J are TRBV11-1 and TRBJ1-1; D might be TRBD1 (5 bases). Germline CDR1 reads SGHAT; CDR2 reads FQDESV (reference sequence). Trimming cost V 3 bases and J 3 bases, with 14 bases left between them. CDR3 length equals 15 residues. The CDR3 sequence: CASSFLDGGDTEAFF. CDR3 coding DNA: TGTGCCAGCAGCTTTTTGGACGGGGGGGACACTGAAGCTTTCTTT. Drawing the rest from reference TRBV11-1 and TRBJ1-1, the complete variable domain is EAEVAQSPRYKITEKSQAVAFWCDPISGHATLYWYRQILGQGPELLVQFQDESVVDDSQLPKDRFSAERLKGVDSTLKIQPAELGDSAMYLCASSFLDGGDTEAFFGQGTRLTVV.

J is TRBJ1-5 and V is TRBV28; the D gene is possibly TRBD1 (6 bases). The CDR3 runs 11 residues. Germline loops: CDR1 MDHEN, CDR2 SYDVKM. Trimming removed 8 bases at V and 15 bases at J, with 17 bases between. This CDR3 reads CASEGDRSWHF. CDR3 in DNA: TGTGCCAGCGAGGGCGACAGGAGTTGGCATTTT.

The DNA of the CDR3 is TGTGCCAGGGGGGGCGAGCAGTACTTC. This sequence encodes CARGGEQYF. The chain is built from TRBV9 and TRBJ2-7, with D possibly matching TRBD2 (6 bases). V was shortened by 8 bases and J by 6 bases, with 6 bases between the two germline ends. The CDR3 spans 9 residues. The germline CDR1 and CDR2 sequences are SGDLS and YYNGEE.

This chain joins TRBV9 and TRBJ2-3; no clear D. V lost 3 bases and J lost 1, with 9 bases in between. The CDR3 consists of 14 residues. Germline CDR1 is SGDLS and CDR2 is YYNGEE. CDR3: CASSESRGTDTQYF. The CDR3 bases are TGTGCCAGCAGCGAGAGTAGAGGCACAGATACGCAGTATTTT.

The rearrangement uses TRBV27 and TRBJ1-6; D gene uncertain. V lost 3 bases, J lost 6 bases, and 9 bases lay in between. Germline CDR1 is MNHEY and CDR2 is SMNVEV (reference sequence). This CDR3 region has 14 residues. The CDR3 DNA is TGTGCCAGCAGTTTCAAGCGGATTAATTCACCCCTCCACTTT. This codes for CASSFKRINSPLHF.

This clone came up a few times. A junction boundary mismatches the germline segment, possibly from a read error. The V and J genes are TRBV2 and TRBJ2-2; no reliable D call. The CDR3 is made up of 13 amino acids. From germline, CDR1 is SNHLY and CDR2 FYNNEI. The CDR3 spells CASSRENSGELFF. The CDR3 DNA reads TGTGCCAGCAGTCGAGAGAACAGCGGGGAGCTGTTTTTT. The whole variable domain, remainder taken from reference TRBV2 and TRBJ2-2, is EPEVTQTPSHQVTQMGQEVILRCVPISNHLYFYWYRQILGQKVEFLVSFYNNEISEKSEIFDDQFSVERPDGSNFTLKIRSTKLEDSAMYFCASSRENSGELFFGEGSRLTVL.

The CDR3 spells CASSHRTGGTDTQYF. The CDR3, as DNA: TGCGCCAGCAGCCACCGGACAGGGGGGACAGATACGCAGTATTTT. The chain is built from TRBV5-1 and TRBJ2-3, with 10 nucleotides matching TRBD1. In germline, CDR1 is SGHRS, CDR2 YFSETQ. After removal of 4 bases from V and 3 bases from J, the junction contained 5 bases not matched to a gene. CDR3 length: 15 amino acids.

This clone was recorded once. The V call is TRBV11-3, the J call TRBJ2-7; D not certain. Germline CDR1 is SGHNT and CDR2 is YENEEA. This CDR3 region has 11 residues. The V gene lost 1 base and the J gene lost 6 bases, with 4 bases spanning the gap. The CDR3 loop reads CASSLALEQYF. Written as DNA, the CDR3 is TGTGCCAGCAGCTTAGCACTCGAGCAGTACTTC.